Following are 21 T cell receptor beta chains from one sample sequenced in a study of CD8 T cells in Susac syndrome. An amount of RNA that ranged from roughly 0.45 to 1 ug was reverse transcribed with random hexamers. Each CDR3 protein is one row after TCRdb ran MiXCR on the immunoSEQ multiplex PCR reads. The profile shows about 170,000 distinct CDR3 sequences, 90% to 96% of them singletons. What was sequenced was CD4+ T cells from PBMCs. The source is a human donor with Susac syndrome.

V gene TRBV20-1 combines with J gene TRBJ1-1; no firm D call. Trimming took off 3 bases at V and 0 bases at J, with 11 bases between the two ends. The CDR3 has 14 amino acids. Germline CDR1 reads DFQATT; CDR2 reads SNEGSKA (reference sequence). CDR3 nucleotides: TGCAGTGCTAGTGGGTTTTCTATGAACACTGAAGCTTTCTTT. It specifies CSASGFSMNTEAFF.

This chain joins TRBV28 and TRBJ2-7, with D perhaps assigned TRBD1 or TRBD2 (5 bases each). In germline, CDR1 is MDHEN, CDR2 SYDVKM. Trimming took off 5 bases at V and 10 bases at J, with 18 bases between the two ends. The CDR3 has 13 amino acids. The CDR3 loop reads CASSPPPGTEQYF. The CDR3 coding sequence is TGTGCCAGCAGTCCCCCTCCGGGGACCGAACAGTACTTC.

The chain couples TRBV18 to TRBJ2-7; D possibly uses TRBD1 or TRBD2 (5 bases each). The germline gives CDR1 KGHSH, CDR2 LQKENI. The CDR3 has 15 amino acids. The ends were cut back, 3 bases at V and 3 bases at J, with 15 bases in the middle. In nucleotides, the CDR3 is TGTGCCAGCTCACCCACCGATCGGGGCTTCTACGAGCAGTACTTC. Translated, it gives CASSPTDRGFYEQYF. Based on the CDR3 plus reference TRBV18 and TRBJ2-7, the full variable domain is NAGVMQNPRHLVRRRGQEARLRCSPMKGHSHVYWYRQLPEEGLKFMVYLQKENIIDESGMPKERFSAEFPKEGPSILRIQQVVRGDSAAYFCASSPTDRGFYEQYFGPGTRLTVT.

The chain uses TRBV28 and TRBJ2-1, with TRBD2 identical over 7 bases. This CDR3 has 18 residues. J gave up 2 bases and V 4 bases, and 14 bases lay outside the gene matches. Germline loops: CDR1 MDHEN, CDR2 SYDVKM. CDR3 sequence: CASSSRLSSGRTYNEQFF. As DNA, the CDR3 is TGTGCCAGCAGTTCCCGGTTATCTAGCGGTAGAACCTACAATGAGCAGTTCTTC.

The gene calls are TRBV7-9 and TRBJ1-1; unclear D gene. Trimming removed 5 bases at V and 6 bases at J, with 19 bases between. The CDR3 consists of 15 residues. Per the germline V gene, CDR1 is SEHNR and CDR2 is FQNEAQ (reference sequence). This CDR3 reads CASSPPWAAEPEAFF. CDR3 nucleotides: TGTGCCAGCAGCCCGCCTTGGGCAGCGGAACCTGAAGCTTTCTTT.

The chain uses TRBV2 and TRBJ2-5, with 8 positions matching TRBD2. J lost 4 bases, V lost 6 bases, and 10 bases had no gene match. This CDR3 is built from 15 residues. The germline V gene encodes CDR1 SNHLY and CDR2 FYNNEI. The CDR3 region is CASSDGPGLGETQYF. The DNA for the CDR3 is TGTGCCAGCAGCGATGGACCGGGACTAGGAGAGACCCAGTACTTC.

The chain couples TRBV5-1 to TRBJ2-1; the D gene is possibly TRBD1 (5 bases). Per germline, CDR1 SGHRS and CDR2 YFSETQ. Trimming shortened V by 4 bases and J by 2 bases, and 13 bases separated the two germline ends. The CDR3 loop spans 15 amino acids. The CDR3 nucleotides are TGCGCCAGCAGCAAAACAGGAGTAACCTACAATGAGCAGTTCTTC. It yields the protein CASSKTGVTYNEQFF.

Only one count was recorded for this clonotype. V usage is TRBV20-1 and J usage is TRBJ1-2; 7 bases match TRBD1. This CDR3 comprises 13 residues. Germline CDR1 reads DFQATT; CDR2 reads SNEGSKA (reference sequence). V trimming: 3 bases; J trimming: 7 bases; junction bases outside the gene matches: 8. The CDR3, as DNA: TGCAGTGCTAGGCCCGTGGACAGGCGTGGCTACACCTTC. Its protein product is CSARPVDRRGYTF.

This rearrangement joins TRBV3-1 to TRBJ2-4; no reliable D call. The CDR3 length is 12 residues. Trimming took off 5 bases at V and 6 bases at J, with 8 bases between the two ends. Germline lookup yields CDR1 LGHDT and CDR2 YNNKEL (reference sequence). The CDR3 DNA sequence: TGTGCCAGCAGCTTAAGTGGAAACATTCAGTACTTC. Protein: CASSLSGNIQYF.

The count of this clonotype is one. The gene calls are TRBV28 and TRBJ2-1, with D maybe TRBD2 (6 bases). Germline CDR1 is MDHEN and CDR2 is SYDVKM. The V end lost 5 bases, the J end lost 9 bases, and 26 bases lay between the germline ends. There are 17 residues in the CDR3. The CDR3 spells CASSTLAGTSWRGEQFF. The CDR3 region has the DNA TGTGCCAGCAGTACACTAGCCGGGACGTCGTGGAGGGGTGAGCAGTTCTTC.

The chain has TRBV9 and TRBJ2-1; tentative D call: TRBD2 (5 bases). V was pared by 3 bases and J by 8 bases, with 15 bases between. Per the germline V gene, CDR1 is SGDLS and CDR2 is YYNGEE. This CDR3 is built from 14 residues. Here the CDR3 DNA reads TGTGCCAGCAGCGCGAGGGTCGCGGGCGATGAGCAGTTCTTC. Its translation: CASSARVAGDEQFF.

This CDR3 is CSVGSSGNTIYF. CDR3 nucleotide sequence: TGCAGCGTTGGAAGCTCTGGAAACACCATATATTTT. J is TRBJ1-3 and V is TRBV29-1; no reliable D call. The germline V and J ends were trimmed by 4 bases and 0 bases, with 4 bases remaining between them. CDR3 size: 12 residues. Germline V gives CDR1 SQVTM, CDR2 ANQGSEA.

V and J are TRBV6-6 and TRBJ2-5; the match to TRBD1 covers 8 bases. The germline V gene has CDR1 MNHNY and CDR2 SVGAGI (reference sequence). The CDR3 sequence is 15 residues long. V trimming: 7 bases; J trimming: 4 bases; junction bases outside the gene matches: 11. Here the CDR3 reads CASTLGQGMSETQYF. In nucleotides, the CDR3 is TGTGCCAGCACCTTAGGACAGGGAATGTCAGAGACCCAGTACTTC.

This sequence joins TRBV19 and TRBJ2-5; weak D call: TRBD2 (6 bases). The CDR3 consists of 15 residues. The germline V and J ends were trimmed by 3 bases and 1 base, with 12 bases remaining between them. Germline values: CDR1 LNHDA, CDR2 SQIVND (reference sequence). For the CDR3, the DNA is TGTGCCAGTAGTATTAGACGGGACTTCCAAGAGACCCAGTACTTC. Amino acid sequence: CASSIRRDFQETQYF.

This clonotype was observed once. The CDR3 nucleotides read TGCAGCGGCATAGCGGGAGTACTCTACAATGAGCAGTTCTTC. This encodes CSGIAGVLYNEQFF. The rearrangement links TRBV20-1 to TRBJ2-1, with 9 bases lining up with TRBD2. CDR1 is DFQATT and CDR2 is SNEGSKA in the germline V gene (reference sequence). The CDR3 has 14 amino acids.

This chain uses TRBV6-2 or TRBV6-3 with TRBJ2-1, with 7 bases matching TRBD1. With 7 bases clipped from V and 8 bases from J, the junction kept 20 bases outside the gene matches. CDR1 and CDR2 from the germline V gene are MNHEY and SVGEGT. This CDR3 contains 17 residues. CDR3 DNA: TGTGCCAGCACCTACCGATCGACAGGGATCGCCCCTTATGAGCAGTTCTTC. It encodes CASTYRSTGIAPYEQFF.

The chain employs TRBV4-3 and TRBJ2-3, with D perhaps assigned TRBD1 or TRBD2 (5 bases each). Germline V lookup: CDR1 LGHNA, CDR2 YSLEER. The CDR3 is 16 amino acids. V gave up 1 base and J gave up 2 bases, with 13 bases separating them. CDR3 sequence (DNA): TGCGCCAGCAGCCAAGGGATGAGGGGAGACACAGATACGCAGTATTTT. Its protein product is CASSQGMRGDTDTQYF.

This chain joins TRBV20-1 and TRBJ2-1, with 13 bases matching TRBD2. The J segment lost 8 bases and the V segment lost 6 bases, leaving 7 bases of the junction unmatched. Germline V gives CDR1 DFQATT, CDR2 SNEGSKA (reference sequence). This CDR3 is built from 14 residues. CDR3 sequence reads: CSARGLAGRHEQFF. As DNA, the CDR3 is TGCAGTGCCCGGGGACTAGCGGGACGGCATGAGCAGTTCTTC.

This clonotype came up once. The genes are TRBV19 and TRBJ2-2; 9 positions match TRBD1. Trimming at V came to 5 bases and at J to 1 base, leaving 2 bases not matched to a gene. This CDR3 comprises 15 residues. Germline CDR1 is LNHDA and CDR2 is SQIVND (reference sequence). In DNA form, the CDR3 reads TGTGCCAGTAGTTCGGGACAGGGGAACACCGGGGAGCTGTTTTTT. Protein sequence: CASSSGQGNTGELFF.

This chain joins TRBV5-1 and TRBJ2-1; 12 nucleotides agree with TRBD2. This CDR3 has 16 amino acids. V trimming: 2 bases; J trimming: 7 bases; junction bases outside the gene matches: 7. Germline-derived CDR1 and CDR2 are SGHRS and YFSETQ. CDR3 sequence (DNA): TGCGCCAGCAGCTTCTCGACTAGCGGGAGCTCGAATGAGCAGTTCTTC. It specifies CASSFSTSGSSNEQFF.

The genes are TRBV29-1 and TRBJ2-3; the D is unclear. The CDR3 is made up of 11 amino acids. CDR1 and CDR2 from the germline V gene are SQVTM and ANQGSEA. Trimming took 3 bases from V and 6 from J, leaving 7 bases between them. The CDR3 coding sequence is TGCAGCGTTGACGTAATCGATACGCAGTATTTT. Protein sequence: CSVDVIDTQYF.